This paragraph covers one TCR beta chain sequence. These data belong to a study of human T cells and chemical hapten exposure. TCRdb processed the RACE reads anew with MiXCR; each CDR3 protein has one entry. The sample shows around 82,000 distinct CDR3 sequences, approximately 7% of them seen only once. The CDR3 is 12 residues long. Deletions cut 6 bases from V and 2 bases from J, with 8 bases between. Time point in this sample: patch test 2, 6 weeks after DPC sensitization. Treatment specified: therapeutic diphenylcyclopropenone sensitization with weekly scalp DPC. The TCR was taken from a woman aged 25 to 39 with alopecia areata. Some clones in this sample may be carry-over from other donors' samples. The gene calls are TRBV12-3 or TRBV12-4 and TRBJ2-7, with a possible D match to TRBD2 (5 bases). Material: whole blood, obtained in connection with sensitization to the hapten diphenylcyclopropenone (DPC). The CDR3 DNA reads TGTGCCAGCAGCATCGGGACCTACGAGCAGTACTTC. Protein product: CASSIGTYEQYF.